This section outlines one T cell receptor (beta chain) sequence together with its context. Its antigen is undetermined. These data are taken from a study of shared clonotypes between healthy human individuals. Overall study results and limits: The authors sampled blood alone, and tissue repertoires likely differ.

The CDR3 is made up of 15 amino acids. From germline, CDR1 is MNHEY and CDR2 SMNVEV (reference sequence). V lost 3 bases and J 1 base, leaving 12 bases between the germline ends. Each sample came from a Caucasian adult donor living in Nashville, Tennessee. In the CD4+ fraction, cells were divided into CD45RA+ naive and CD45RA-negative memory subsets. Genomic DNA per cell subset filled all wells of several immunoSEQ plates. Assay: immunoSEQ multiplex PCR; the TCRdb copy retains only in-frame clones and omits some. The sample has about 640,000 clones; 60% to 80% are singletons. The TCR originated in a woman in her twenties or thirties in good health. The chain links TRBV27 to TRBJ2-5; maybe TRBD2 (7 bases). The sample taken for sequencing was memory CD4+ T cells sorted from blood. Subset given: CD45RA-negative fraction. In DNA, the CDR3 is TGTGCCAGCAGTTTTCACGGGGGGCCCCAAGAGACCCAGTACTTC. Translating gives CASSFHGGPQETQYF.